Described below is a single T cell receptor beta chain sequence and its context. These data belong to a study of T cell changes during pregnancy in multiple sclerosis. Sequencing used immunoSEQ multiplex PCR; TCRdb keeps in-frame clones, though not all of them. The sample shows over 70,000 clones, around 94% of them seen only once. V was cut by 7 bases and J by 6 bases, with 12 bases left in between. CDR3 length equals 13 residues. Germline CDR1 reads MNHNS; CDR2 reads SASEGT. This specimen consisted of peripheral blood, obtained in the third trimester of pregnancy. The chain couples TRBV6-1 to TRBJ2-2; D is perhaps TRBD1 (6 bases). This sequence originates from a female donor with multiple sclerosis, enrolled in a pregnancy study. CDR3 DNA sequence: TGTGCCAGCAATCAGGGGCTAGCCGGGGAGCTGTTTTTT. Translation: CASNQGLAGELFF.